Below, 7 T cell receptor beta chains from the same sample are listed, as sequenced in a study of radiotherapy plus CTLA-4 blockade in lung cancer. Sequencing used immunoSEQ multiplex PCR; TCRdb keeps in-frame clones, though not all of them. The data contain roughly 85,000 clones, around 87% of them singletons. Sample: peripheral blood, taken from a patient treated with radiotherapy plus ipilimumab. Source of these receptors: a human donor with non-small cell lung cancer that progressed on radiotherapy plus ipilimumab.

V usage is TRBV11-2 and J usage is TRBJ2-2; the D gene is possibly TRBD2 (6 bases). The CDR3 is 16 residues long. In germline, CDR1 is SGHAT, CDR2 FQNNGV. With 0 bases removed from V and 4 bases from J, the gap between germline ends came to 12 bases. The CDR3 nucleotides are TGTGCCAGCAGCTTAGAATTAAGGGGAGGCACCGGGGAGCTGTTTTTT. Translated: CASSLELRGGTGELFF.

The chain carries TRBV15 and TRBJ2-7; no definite D call. Trimming pared 3 bases from V and 4 bases from J, leaving 13 bases between. The CDR3 totals 14 residues. Germline V gene data show CDR1 as LNHNV and CDR2 as YYDKDF (reference sequence). The CDR3 DNA sequence: TGTGCCACCAGCAGTGTGGACGGAACTTACGAGCAGTACTTC. Protein: CATSSVDGTYEQYF.

In this sample, this clone turned up a few times. The chain joins TRBV5-4 to TRBJ2-2; no clear D gene. The germline V gene encodes CDR1 SGHNT and CDR2 YYREEE (reference sequence). Trimming removed 0 bases at V and 6 bases at J, with 6 bases between. The CDR3 covers 13 residues. CDR3 sequence reads: CASSLDQAGELFF. For the CDR3, the DNA is TGTGCCAGCAGCTTGGATCAGGCCGGGGAGCTGTTTTTT.

V and J are TRBV4-3 and TRBJ1-2; 11 bases line up with TRBD1. The germline CDR1 and CDR2 sequences are LGHNA and YSLEER. After removal of 8 bases from V and 3 bases from J, the junction contained 5 bases not matched to a gene. The CDR3 length is 14 residues. The CDR3 reads CASRWTGGHYGYTF. The CDR3 nucleotides read TGCGCCAGCCGCTGGACAGGGGGCCACTATGGCTACACCTTC.

The V gene is TRBV28, the J gene TRBJ2-2, with TRBD2 matching 9 bases. J gave up 3 bases and V 7 bases, and 6 bases lay outside the gene matches. Germline loops: CDR1 MDHEN, CDR2 SYDVKM. The CDR3 spans 15 residues. The CDR3, as DNA: TGTGCCAGCACTGTAGCGGGGGAGGACACCGGGGAGCTGTTTTTT. Translated, it gives CASTVAGEDTGELFF.

The rearrangement links TRBV29-1 to TRBJ1-1, with TRBD1 as a possible D gene (6 bases). Per the germline V gene, CDR1 is SQVTM and CDR2 is ANQGSEA. V lost 4 bases to trimming and J lost 5 bases, with 17 bases between them. This CDR3 has 14 residues. CDR3 coding DNA: TGCAGCGTTGGGAGTCGGGGGGGCGGAACTGAAGCTTTCTTT. This codes for CSVGSRGGGTEAFF.

V is TRBV5-5 and J is TRBJ1-6, with D possibly being TRBD1 (5 bases). The CDR3 extends over 15 amino acids. Trimming stripped 0 bases from V and 6 bases from J, with 10 bases between. CDR1 is SGHKS, CDR2 YYEKEE, per germline (reference sequence). CDR3 sequence reads: CASSLAQGRNSPLHF. The CDR3 nucleotides read TGTGCCAGCAGCTTGGCCCAGGGTCGTAATTCACCCCTCCACTTT.